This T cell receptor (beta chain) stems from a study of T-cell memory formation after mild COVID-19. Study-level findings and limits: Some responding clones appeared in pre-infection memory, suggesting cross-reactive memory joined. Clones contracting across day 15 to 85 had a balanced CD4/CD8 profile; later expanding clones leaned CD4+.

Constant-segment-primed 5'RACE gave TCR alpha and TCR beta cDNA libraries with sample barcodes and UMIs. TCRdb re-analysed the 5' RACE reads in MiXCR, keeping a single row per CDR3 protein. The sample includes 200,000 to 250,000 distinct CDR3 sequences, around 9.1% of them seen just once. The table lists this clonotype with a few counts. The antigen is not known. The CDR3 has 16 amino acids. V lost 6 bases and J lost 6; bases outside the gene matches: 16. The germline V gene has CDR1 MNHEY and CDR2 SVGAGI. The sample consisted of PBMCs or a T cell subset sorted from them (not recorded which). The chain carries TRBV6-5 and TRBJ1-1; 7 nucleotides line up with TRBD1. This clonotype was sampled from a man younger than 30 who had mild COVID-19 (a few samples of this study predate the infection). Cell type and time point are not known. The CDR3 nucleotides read TGTGCCAGCAGCCGAACTGAACCGAACAGGGGCGCTGAAGCTTTCTTT. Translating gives CASSRTEPNRGAEAFF.